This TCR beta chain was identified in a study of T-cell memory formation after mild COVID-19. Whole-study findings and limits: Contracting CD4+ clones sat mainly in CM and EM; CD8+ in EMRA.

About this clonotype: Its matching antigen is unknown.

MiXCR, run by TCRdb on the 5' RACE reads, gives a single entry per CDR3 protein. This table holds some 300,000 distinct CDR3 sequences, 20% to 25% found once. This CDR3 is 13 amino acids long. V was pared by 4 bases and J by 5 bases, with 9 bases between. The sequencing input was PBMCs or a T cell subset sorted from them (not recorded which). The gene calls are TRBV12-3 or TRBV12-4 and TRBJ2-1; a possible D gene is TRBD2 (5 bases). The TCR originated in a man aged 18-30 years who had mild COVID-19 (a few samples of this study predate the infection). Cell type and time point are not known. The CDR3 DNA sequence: TGTGCCAGCAGTTCTTGGCGGGACAATGAGCAGTTCTTC. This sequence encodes CASSSWRDNEQFF.